What follows is one TCR beta chain and its context. The sample belongs to a study of CD8 T cells in Susac syndrome. RNA totalling about 0.45 to 1 ug underwent reverse transcription with random hexamers. TCRdb re-called the immunoSEQ multiplex PCR reads with MiXCR, one entry per CDR3 protein. The repertoire holds about 200,000 distinct CDR3 sequences, with 95% as singletons. Per the germline V gene, CDR1 is SGHDT and CDR2 is YYEEEE. CDR3 length: 11 residues. V lost 5 bases to trimming and J lost 11 bases, with 13 bases between them. The V call is TRBV5-6, the J call TRBJ1-1, with D possibly matching TRBD1 (6 bases). This clonotype was sampled from a human donor in good health. Sequences were obtained from CD4+ T cells from PBMCs. The CDR3 is CASRFQGIAFF. The CDR3 DNA follows: TGTGCCAGCAGATTCCAGGGGATCGCTTTCTTT.